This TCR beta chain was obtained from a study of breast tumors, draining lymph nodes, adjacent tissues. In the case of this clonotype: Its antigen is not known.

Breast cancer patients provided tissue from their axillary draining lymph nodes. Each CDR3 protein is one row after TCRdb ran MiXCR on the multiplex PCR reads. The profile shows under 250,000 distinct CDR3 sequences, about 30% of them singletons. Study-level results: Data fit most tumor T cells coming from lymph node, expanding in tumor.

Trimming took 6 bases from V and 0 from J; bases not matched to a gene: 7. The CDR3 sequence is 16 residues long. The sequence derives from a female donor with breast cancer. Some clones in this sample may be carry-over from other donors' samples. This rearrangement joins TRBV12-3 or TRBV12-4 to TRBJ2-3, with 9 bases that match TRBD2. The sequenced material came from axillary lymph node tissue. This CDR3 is CASSQPGTSSTDTQYF. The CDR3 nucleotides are TGTGCCAGCAGCCAACCCGGGACTAGCAGCACAGATACGCAGTATTTT.